This T cell receptor (beta chain) was found in a study of shared clonotypes between healthy human individuals. General study findings and limits: Naive subsets typically showed greater estimated richness than memory subsets.

About this clone itself: Antigen unknown.

The naive CD8 fraction comprised CD45RO-negative cells positively selected for CCR7 and excluded terminally differentiated effector memory CD45RA+ cells. The assay ran at deep level. Every immunoSEQ plate was one replicate of a subset's evenly spread DNA. Profiling relied on immunoSEQ multiplex PCR, and the TCRdb table lists in-frame clones only, not all of them. The sample carries about 870,000 clones, over 90% recorded once. The sequenced sample consisted of naive CD8+ T cells sorted from blood. This clonotype was obtained from a man aged 25 to 40 in good health.

CDR3 amino acids: CASSSISRIRAQHF. CDR3 DNA: TGTGCCAGCAGTTCGATCTCCCGGATCCGGGCCCAGCATTTT. This chain joins TRBV27 and TRBJ1-5; D remains unclear. Trimming left V 4 bases short and J 11 bases short, with 18 bases between. The germline V gene encodes CDR1 MNHEY and CDR2 SMNVEV (reference sequence). This CDR3 spans 14 amino acids.